One and the same sample provided the 11 T cell receptor beta chains below, sequenced in a study of T-cell memory formation after mild COVID-19. TCRdb reanalysed the 5' RACE reads using MiXCR and keeps one entry per CDR3 protein. The sample records about 350,000 distinct CDR3 sequences, roughly 15% being singletons. The sequenced material came from PBMCs or a T cell subset sorted from them (not recorded which). These receptors all stem from a man younger than 35 who had mild COVID-19 (a few samples of this study predate the infection). Cell type and time point are not known.

The chain joins TRBV15 to TRBJ1-1; TRBD1 is a possible D gene (6 bases). There are 16 residues in the CDR3. Germline V gives CDR1 LNHNV, CDR2 YYDKDF (reference sequence). Trimming left V 3 bases short and J 3 bases short, with 17 bases between. For the CDR3, the DNA is TGTGCCACCAGCAGGTCCAGGGGTGAGGGATACACTGAAGCTTTCTTT. Protein: CATSRSRGEGYTEAFF.

This chain connects TRBV7-2 to TRBJ1-2, with D hard to call. The V gene lost 5 bases and the J gene lost 4 bases, with 11 bases spanning the gap. Germline V gives CDR1 SGHTA, CDR2 FQGNSA. This CDR3 region has 13 residues. Here the CDR3 DNA reads TGTGCCAGCAGCCAAGGGAGTACCTATGGCTACACCTTC. This encodes CASSQGSTYGYTF.

This clonotype was recorded a few times. The chain links TRBV9 to TRBJ2-1; either TRBD1 or TRBD2 may fit D (6 bases each). Trimming removed 3 bases at V and 6 bases at J, with 16 bases between. This CDR3 spans 15 amino acids. The germline CDR1 and CDR2 sequences are SGDLS and YYNGEE. CDR3 nucleotide sequence: TGTGCCAGCAGCGAGGGGGGTGCTAGTTTCAATGAGCAGTTCTTC. This sequence encodes CASSEGGASFNEQFF.

This clonotype has at least ten counts. The chain carries TRBV6-5 and TRBJ2-7, with D hard to call. Trimming took off 6 bases at V and 5 bases at J, with 20 bases between the two ends. Germline loops: CDR1 MNHEY, CDR2 SVGAGI. This CDR3 comprises 15 residues. CDR3 loop: CASRTAAVSPDEQYF. The CDR3 coding sequence is TGTGCCAGCAGGACTGCTGCGGTTAGTCCGGACGAGCAGTACTTC.

This clonotype was counted a few times. DNA of the CDR3: TGCAGCGTTGAAGAGGGAGGTTTACCCTACAATGAGCAGTTCTTC. Translating it yields CSVEEGGLPYNEQFF. The genes are TRBV29-1 and TRBJ2-1; possible D gene TRBD2, 6 bases. The CDR3 contains 15 residues. Germline-derived CDR1 and CDR2 are SQVTM and ANQGSEA. V was pared by 0 bases and J by 2 bases, with 11 bases between.

V usage is TRBV7-2 and J usage is TRBJ2-3, with D possibly matching TRBD1 (5 bases). The CDR3 is made up of 15 amino acids. The germline V gene has CDR1 SGHTA and CDR2 FQGNSA. The V end was cut by 2 bases, the J end by 4 bases, with 13 bases between. The CDR3 region is CASSLTWGAADTQYF. The CDR3 DNA is TGTGCCAGCAGCTTAACGTGGGGCGCCGCAGATACGCAGTATTTT.

The chain combines TRBV7-9 with TRBJ2-5; 9 bases are shared with TRBD2. Germline V CDR1 and CDR2: SEHNR, FQNEAQ (reference sequence). V lost 1 base to trimming and J lost 2 bases; unmatched junction nucleotides: 2. The CDR3 extends over 15 amino acids. The CDR3 nucleotides read TGTGCCAGCAGCTTAGTCCTAGCGGGGCAAGAGACCCAGTACTTC. Translating it yields CASSLVLAGQETQYF.

In this sample, this clonotype turned up a few times. The V gene is TRBV5-1, the J gene TRBJ1-5; D may be TRBD1 (6 bases). The CDR3 sequence is 15 residues long. CDR1 and CDR2 from the germline V gene are SGHRS and YFSETQ. V gave up 1 base and J gave up 2 bases, with 10 bases separating them. DNA for the CDR3: TGCGCCAGCAGCTTGTGGGGGGGCGGCAATCAGCCCCAGCATTTT. Its protein product is CASSLWGGGNQPQHF.

The chain links TRBV20-1 to TRBJ2-1; TRBD2 aligns across 11 bases. In germline, CDR1 is DFQATT, CDR2 SNEGSKA (reference sequence). The CDR3 runs 17 residues. J was trimmed by 0 bases and V by 3 bases; bases with no gene match: 7. The CDR3 reads CSARGSTSGGSYNEQFF. CDR3 DNA sequence: TGCAGTGCTAGGGGTTCTACTAGCGGGGGCTCCTACAATGAGCAGTTCTTC.

This clonotype was seen more than once but under ten times. This chain joins TRBV7-9 and TRBJ2-3; D gene unclear. This CDR3 spans 15 amino acids. The germline V gene has CDR1 SEHNR and CDR2 FQNEAQ (reference sequence). Trimming stripped 1 base from V and 0 bases from J, with 8 bases between. DNA for the CDR3: TGTGCCAGCAGCTTAGACAGCGATAGCACAGATACGCAGTATTTT. Translation: CASSLDSDSTDTQYF.

V and J are TRBV19 and TRBJ1-5, with no clear D. Trimming took 5 bases from V and 7 from J, leaving 9 bases between them. The CDR3 consists of 12 residues. Germline V lookup: CDR1 LNHDA, CDR2 SQIVND (reference sequence). In DNA form, the CDR3 reads TGTGCCAGTAGTTTGATAGCCCAGCCCCAGCATTTT. Protein sequence: CASSLIAQPQHF.